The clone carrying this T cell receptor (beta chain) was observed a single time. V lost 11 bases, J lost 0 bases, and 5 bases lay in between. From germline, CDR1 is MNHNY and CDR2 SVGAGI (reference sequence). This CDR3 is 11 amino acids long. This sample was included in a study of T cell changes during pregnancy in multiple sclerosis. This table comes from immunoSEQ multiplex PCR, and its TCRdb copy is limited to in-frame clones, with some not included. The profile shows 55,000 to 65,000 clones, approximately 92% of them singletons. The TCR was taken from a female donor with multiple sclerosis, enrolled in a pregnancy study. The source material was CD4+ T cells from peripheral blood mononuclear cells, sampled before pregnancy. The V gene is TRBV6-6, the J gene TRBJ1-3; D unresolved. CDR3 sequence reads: CAVFSGNTIYF. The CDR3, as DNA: TGTGCCGTCTTCTCTGGAAACACCATATATTTT.